This T cell receptor (beta chain) was sequenced in a study of vaccination and CD4 T cells after COVID-19. In the study overall: From HCoV-229E, HCoV-OC43, HCoV-NL63 and SARS-CoV-2, overlapping spike peptides were used to stimulate the cells.

Points from the study as a whole: Vaccine-specific clones numbering 304 of 307 showed spike mono-reactivity in convalescent patients. For SARS-CoV-2-reactive clonotypes, the median went from about 22 to 38, a nonsignificant increase.

Cultured CD4+ T cells had their DNA profiled by the Oncomine TCR Beta short-read assay. MiXCR, run by TCRdb on the PCR reads, gives a single entry per CDR3 protein. Of more than 9,000 distinct CDR3 sequences listed, about 41% are singletons. Germline CDR1 reads SGHRS; CDR2 reads YFSETQ. This CDR3 has 17 residues. V dropped 0 bases and J dropped 4 bases, with 17 bases sitting between them. Treatment of the sample: roughly 10-day PBMC culture with coronavirus spike peptide pools or control peptides (ViraFEST assay). Notes on this clonotype: Its antigen remains unknown.

The rearrangement uses TRBV5-1 and TRBJ2-1; perhaps TRBD2 as D (5 bases). Sequenced: CD4+ T cells from blood, cultured in vitro. This receptor was obtained from a human donor who had recovered from COVID-19. CDR3 in DNA: TGCGCCAGCAGCTTGGCCTCTGGGAGTGGAGGATACAATGAGCAGTTCTTC. Protein: CASSLASGSGGYNEQFF.